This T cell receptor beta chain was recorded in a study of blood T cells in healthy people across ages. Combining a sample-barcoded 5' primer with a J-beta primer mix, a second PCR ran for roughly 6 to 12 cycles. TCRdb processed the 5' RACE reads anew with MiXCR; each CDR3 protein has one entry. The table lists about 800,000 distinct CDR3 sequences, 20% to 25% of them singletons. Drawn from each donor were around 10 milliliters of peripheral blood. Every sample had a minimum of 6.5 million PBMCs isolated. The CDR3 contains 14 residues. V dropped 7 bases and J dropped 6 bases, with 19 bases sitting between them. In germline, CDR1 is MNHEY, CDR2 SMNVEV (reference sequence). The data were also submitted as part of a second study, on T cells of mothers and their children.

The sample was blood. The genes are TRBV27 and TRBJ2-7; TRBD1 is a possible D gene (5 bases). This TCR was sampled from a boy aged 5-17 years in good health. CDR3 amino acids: CASIPGAGLGEQYF. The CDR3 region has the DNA TGTGCCAGCATCCCAGGCGCAGGGTTGGGCGAGCAGTACTTC.